One and the same sample provided the 19 T cell receptor beta chains below, sequenced in a study of technical replicates of blood from several donors. Sequencing used immunoSEQ multiplex PCR; TCRdb keeps in-frame clones, though not all of them. The sample includes 60,000 to 65,000 clones, 65% to 90% of them seen just once. Sequencing was performed on PBMCs. These receptors came from a human donor in good health. Some clones in this sample may be carry-over from other donors' samples.

This sequence joins TRBV4-3 and TRBJ2-1, with 7 positions matching TRBD1. V shed 2 bases and J 2 bases; nucleotides not matched to a gene: 3. The CDR3 covers 15 residues. CDR1 and CDR2 from the germline V gene are LGHNA and YSLEER. The CDR3 sequence is CASSQNRGTYNEQFF. CDR3 sequence (DNA): TGCGCCAGCAGCCAAAACAGGGGTACCTACAATGAGCAGTTCTTC.

The rearrangement uses TRBV5-1 and TRBJ2-2; no reliable D call. This CDR3 is built from 16 residues. The ends were cut back, 1 base at V and 3 bases at J, with 13 bases in the middle. From germline, CDR1 is SGHRS and CDR2 YFSETQ. The CDR3 reads CASSLSAVWDTGELFF. The CDR3 region has the DNA TGCGCCAGCAGCTTGTCTGCGGTCTGGGACACCGGGGAGCTGTTTTTT.

The V call is TRBV5-1, the J call TRBJ2-7, with D maybe TRBD2 (6 bases). Germline-derived CDR1 and CDR2 are SGHRS and YFSETQ. V lost 4 bases and J 4 bases, leaving 18 bases between the germline ends. The CDR3 runs to 15 residues. The CDR3 here is CASSAGMMAGYEQYF. CDR3 in DNA: TGCGCCAGCAGCGCGGGGATGATGGCTGGGTACGAGCAGTACTTC.

The CDR3 sequence is CASSLLGQGGSPLHF. As DNA, the CDR3 is TGCGCCAGCAGCTTGTTAGGACAGGGAGGTTCACCCCTCCACTTT. This chain uses TRBV5-1 with TRBJ1-6, with 8 bases lining up with TRBD1. CDR1 and CDR2 from the germline V gene are SGHRS and YFSETQ. This CDR3 is 15 amino acids long. V shed 1 base and J 9 bases; nucleotides not matched to a gene: 6.

There are a few counts of this clone. The chain has TRBV29-1 and TRBJ1-6; 9 bases line up with TRBD1. The germline gives CDR1 SQVTM, CDR2 ANQGSEA. The CDR3 sequence is 13 residues long. Trimming took 7 bases from V and 5 from J; bases not matched to a gene: 3. CDR3 residues: CSAGQGNNSPLHF. Written as DNA, the CDR3 is TGCAGCGCGGGACAGGGCAATAATTCACCCCTCCACTTT. The full variable domain, completed using reference TRBV29-1 and TRBJ1-6, is SAVISQKPSRDICQRGTSLTIQCQVDSQVTMMFWYRQQPGQSLTLIATANQGSEATYESGFVIDKFPISRPNLTFSTLTVSNMSPEDSSIYLCSAGQGNNSPLHFGNGTRLTVT.

This chain links TRBV9 with TRBJ2-3; 12 bases are a match to TRBD2. Germline V gene data show CDR1 as SGDLS and CDR2 as YYNGEE. Trimming removed 4 bases from V and 0 bases from J; junction bases left unmatched: 15. CDR3 length: 20 amino acids. The chain's CDR3 is CASSSPLGLAGGQSTDTQYF. CDR3 bases: TGTGCCAGCAGCTCGCCCCTTGGTCTAGCGGGAGGGCAAAGCACAGATACGCAGTATTTT.

This chain links TRBV7-2 with TRBJ1-1, with D unclear. V was trimmed by 3 bases and J by 3 bases, leaving 8 bases between them. Germline V gene sequence: CDR1 SGHTA, CDR2 FQGNSA. CDR3 length equals 13 residues. The CDR3 here is CASSLREDTEAFF. CDR3 DNA sequence: TGTGCCAGCAGCTTGAGGGAAGACACTGAAGCTTTCTTT.

The genes are TRBV7-2 and TRBJ1-5; TRBD1 aligns across 11 bases. The CDR3 is 17 residues long. The junction had 15 bases not matched to a gene; V was cut back by 7 bases and J by 7 bases. Germline assignment: CDR1 SGHTA and CDR2 FQGNSA. Written as DNA, the CDR3 is TGTGCCAGCACCGATTGGGGACAGGGGGGGTTTGGGCAGCCCCAGCATTTT. Protein sequence: CASTDWGQGGFGQPQHF.

This clone has more than one count but fewer than ten. This chain links TRBV19 with TRBJ2-1; TRBD1 agrees at 8 bases. The CDR3 extends over 16 amino acids. In germline, CDR1 is LNHDA, CDR2 SQIVND (reference sequence). The V segment lost 5 bases and the J segment 4 bases; nucleotides outside the gene matches: 10. For the CDR3, the DNA is TGTGCCAGTAGTCGGAGCCTGGACAGGGCATACAATGAGCAGTTCTTC. It specifies CASSRSLDRAYNEQFF.

The chain recombines TRBV4-2 with TRBJ2-1, with 8 bases aligning to TRBD1. Germline V gene lookup returns CDR1 LGHNA and CDR2 YNFKEQ. This CDR3 is built from 16 residues. The junction had 11 bases not matched to a gene; V was cut back by 2 bases and J by 8 bases. This CDR3 is CASSQTPGTGGDEQFF. CDR3 in DNA: TGTGCCAGCAGCCAAACTCCCGGGACAGGAGGCGATGAGCAGTTCTTC.

The chain has TRBV7-2 and TRBJ2-2, with D possibly being TRBD2 (6 bases). CDR3 length: 16 residues. The germline V gene has CDR1 SGHTA and CDR2 FQGNSA. The V and J ends lost 1 base and 3 bases respectively, with 12 bases between them. The CDR3 sequence: CASSLEVAVYTGELFF. The CDR3 DNA is TGTGCCAGCAGCTTAGAGGTAGCGGTTTACACCGGGGAGCTGTTTTTT.

This clone was counted a single time. The chain uses TRBV29-1 and TRBJ2-6; possibly TRBD2 for D (6 bases). Germline V CDR1 and CDR2: SQVTM, ANQGSEA. The length of the CDR3 is 14 residues. CDR3 sequence: CGAGGYSGANVLTF. The CDR3 DNA sequence: TGCGGGGCCGGGGGTTACTCTGGGGCCAACGTCCTGACTTTC.

The CDR3 sequence is CASSAGRESYEQYF. CDR3 nucleotide sequence: TGCGCCAGCAGCGCGGGACGGGAGTCCTACGAGCAGTACTTC. V and J are TRBV4-3 and TRBJ2-7, with D tentatively TRBD2 (6 bases). Germline V gene data show CDR1 as LGHNA and CDR2 as YSLEER. The CDR3 has 14 residues. V was trimmed by 5 bases and J by 1 base, leaving 12 bases between them.

This chain uses TRBV19 with TRBJ2-1, with 7 bases identical to TRBD1. Germline CDR1 LNHDA, CDR2 SQIVND (reference sequence). This CDR3 has 14 amino acids. After removal of 3 bases from V and 8 bases from J, the junction contained 7 bases not matched to a gene. The CDR3 protein is CASSMVQGVDEQFF. The CDR3 DNA sequence: TGTGCCAGTAGTATGGTGCAGGGGGTCGATGAGCAGTTCTTC.

This clone appeared once. This sequence joins TRBV6-5 and TRBJ2-3, with no clear D. The CDR3 consists of 15 residues. Germline CDR1 and CDR2: MNHEY and SVGAGI. Trimming cost V 0 bases and J 2 bases, with 9 bases left between them. CDR3 sequence (DNA): TGTGCCAGCAGTTACTCGAGTCCTGACACAGATACGCAGTATTTT. Its protein product is CASSYSSPDTDTQYF.

The chain is built from TRBV6-1 and TRBJ2-4; 8 nucleotides match TRBD1. This CDR3 has 14 residues. Germline V lookup: CDR1 MNHNS, CDR2 SASEGT. Trimming took 1 base from V and 8 from J; bases not matched to a gene: 4. CDR3 DNA sequence: TGTGCCAGCAGTGAAGGGACAGGGTTGGACATTCAGTACTTC. Amino acids: CASSEGTGLDIQYF.

The rearrangement uses TRBV11-2 and TRBJ2-7; 8 positions agree with TRBD2. Germline V gene sequence: CDR1 SGHAT, CDR2 FQNNGV. The CDR3 spans 15 residues. With 1 base clipped from V and 2 bases from J, the junction kept 4 bases outside the gene matches. The CDR3, as DNA: TGTGCCAGCAGCTTAGTTAGCGGGGTTGCCTACGAGCAGTACTTC. Its translation: CASSLVSGVAYEQYF.

This clone turned up a few times. V gene TRBV6-1 combines with J gene TRBJ1-2; D might be TRBD1 (5 bases). V was cut by 1 base and J by 4 bases, with 13 bases left in between. This CDR3 is 15 amino acids long. Looked up from germline, CDR1 is MNHNS and CDR2 is SASEGT. The CDR3 coding sequence is TGTGCCAGCAGTGAAGATCGGGGGGGAATCTATGGCTACACCTTC. This codes for CASSEDRGGIYGYTF.

The gene calls are TRBV2 and TRBJ2-3; tentative D call: TRBD2 (6 bases). V lost 8 bases, J lost 3 bases, and 15 bases lay in between. CDR3 length: 14 residues. From germline, CDR1 is SNHLY and CDR2 FYNNEI. CDR3 sequence (DNA): TGTGCCAGCGGACTCGGGGGAAGGACAGATACGCAGTATTTT. This translates into CASGLGGRTDTQYF.